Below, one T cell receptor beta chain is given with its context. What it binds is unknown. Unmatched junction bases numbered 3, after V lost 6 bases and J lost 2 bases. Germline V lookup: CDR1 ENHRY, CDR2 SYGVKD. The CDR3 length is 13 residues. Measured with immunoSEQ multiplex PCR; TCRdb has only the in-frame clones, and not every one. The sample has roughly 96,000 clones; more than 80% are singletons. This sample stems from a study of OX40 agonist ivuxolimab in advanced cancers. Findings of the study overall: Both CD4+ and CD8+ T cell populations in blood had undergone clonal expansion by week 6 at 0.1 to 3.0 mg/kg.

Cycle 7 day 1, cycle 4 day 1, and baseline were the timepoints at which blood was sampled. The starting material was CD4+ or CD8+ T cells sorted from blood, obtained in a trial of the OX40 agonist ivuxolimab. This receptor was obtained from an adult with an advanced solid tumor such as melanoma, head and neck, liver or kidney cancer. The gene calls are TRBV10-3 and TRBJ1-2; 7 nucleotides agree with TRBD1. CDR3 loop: CAISAGQNYGYTF. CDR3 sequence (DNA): TGTGCCATCAGCGCGGGACAGAACTATGGCTACACCTTC.